This is a list of T cell receptor beta chains from one sample in a study of OX40 agonist ivuxolimab in advanced cancers. Assay used: immunoSEQ multiplex PCR; TCRdb lists only in-frame clones, some missing. The data contain about 79,000 clones, 90% to 95% of them seen just once; the ten biggest clones take up 9.5% to 10%. This specimen consisted of CD4+ or CD8+ T cells sorted from blood, obtained in a trial of the OX40 agonist ivuxolimab. The receptors were sampled from an adult with an advanced solid tumor such as melanoma, head and neck, liver or kidney cancer. Both conserved end residues are part of each CDR3. The D gene is left open where the match is weak. Size is stated for part of the rows, as once, few or many counts, or as a class when the clone is expanded.

j_call,v_call,clone_size,d_call,cdr3_length,cdr3_aa,cdr3_nt
TRBJ2-7,TRBV11-2,once,NA,14,CASSLVTSSYEQYF,TGTGCCAGCAGCTTGGTGACGAGCTCCTACGAGCAGTACTTC
TRBJ2-1,TRBV27,NA,NA,13,CASRASTYNEQFF,TGTGCCAGCAGGGCCTCGACCTACAATGAGCAGTTCTTC
TRBJ1-2,TRBV28,NA,NA,14,CASSLDFTPHGYTF,TGTGCCAGCAGTTTGGACTTTACACCCCATGGCTACACCTTC
TRBJ2-3,TRBV29-1,once,NA,14,CSVDGQDYTDTQYF,TGCAGCGTTGATGGACAGGACTACACAGATACGCAGTATTTT
TRBJ2-5,TRBV7-9,NA,NA,13,CASSTDRQETQYF,TGTGCCAGCAGCACGGACAGACAAGAGACCCAGTACTTC
TRBJ2-3,TRBV4-3,NA,NA,11,CASSQGNTQYF,TGCGCCAGCAGCCAAGGAAATACGCAGTATTTT
TRBJ2-5,TRBV15,once,TRBD2,15,CATSTPSGDGETQYF,TGTGCCACCTCCACTCCTAGCGGGGATGGAGAGACCCAGTACTTC
TRBJ2-7,TRBV6-1,NA,TRBD1,18,CASSEWLSRGRLNYEQYF,TGTGCCAGCAGTGAATGGCTTTCCAGGGGGCGTCTGAACTACGAGCAGTACTTC
TRBJ2-7,TRBV7-9,NA,NA,18,CASSHWGLYSPSVDEQYF,TGTGCCAGCAGCCACTGGGGGCTGTACAGCCCAAGCGTCGACGAGCAGTACTTC
TRBJ2-1,TRBV13,NA,NA,16,CASSLVGLTPRYEQFF,TGTGCCAGCAGCTTAGTGGGTTTGACCCCGAGGTATGAGCAGTTCTTC
TRBJ1-1,TRBV28,NA,TRBD1,16,CASRPRLGQGSTEAFF,TGTGCCAGCAGACCGAGATTGGGACAGGGAAGCACTGAAGCTTTCTTT
TRBJ2-7,TRBV6-5,NA,TRBD1,15,CASSYSWDREYEQYF,TGTGCCAGCAGTTACTCGTGGGACAGGGAATACGAGCAGTACTTC
TRBJ1-2,TRBV29-1,NA,NA,12,CSVTSGPYGYTF,TGCAGCGTAACCTCGGGCCCGTATGGCTACACCTTC